A single sample gave rise to the 4 T cell receptor beta chains below, sequenced in a study of blood T cell repertoires in COVID-19 (dated by TCRdb to the early 2020s). Library preparation was by the immunoSEQ multiplex PCR assay. This immuneACCESS table, as held by TCRdb, lists in-frame sequences with V and J called but not all clones. Of the missing ones, under half trace to an unresolved V gene in checked studies; the others have no known cause. The sample table holds over 350,000 clones, of which roughly 88% were seen once. Clones ranked in the top ten supply more than 1.4% of the sample. What was sequenced was peripheral blood. The receptors shown here come from a woman in her twenties or thirties with active or convalescent COVID-19.

The J gene is TRBJ2-5, the V gene TRBV15; D perhaps matches TRBD2 (7 bases). Germline values: CDR1 LNHNV, CDR2 YYDKDF (reference sequence). The CDR3 covers 15 residues. The germline V and J ends were trimmed by 4 bases and 4 bases, with 16 bases remaining between them. The CDR3 is CATSNPRGGPETQYF. The CDR3 DNA reads TGTGCCACCAGCAACCCTAGGGGGGGCCCAGAGACCCAGTACTTC.

V and J are TRBV12-3 or TRBV12-4 and TRBJ2-7; the D gene is possibly TRBD1 (5 bases). The CDR3 contains 13 residues. Trimming shortened V by 5 bases and J by 3 bases, and 11 bases separated the two germline ends. The CDR3 nucleotides are TGTGCCAGCAGTCAGGGTTGGGGCTACGAGCAGTACTTC. It translates to CASSQGWGYEQYF.

The rearrangement joins TRBV15 to TRBJ1-5, with D possibly being TRBD1 (6 bases). The CDR3 totals 18 residues. Germline V gene lookup returns CDR1 LNHNV and CDR2 YYDKDF (reference sequence). Trimming took off 3 bases at V and 7 bases at J, with 25 bases between the two ends. CDR3 nucleotide sequence: TGTGCCACCAGCAGTCTAAACAGGGAAAACCAAGAGGGGCAGCCCCAGCATTTT. Translating it yields CATSSLNRENQEGQPQHF.

The gene calls are TRBV5-4 and TRBJ2-6; 7 bases match TRBD1. Trimming took 4 bases from V and 0 from J; bases not matched to a gene: 16. The CDR3 extends over 20 amino acids. Germline CDR1 and CDR2: SGHNT and YYREEE (reference sequence). DNA for the CDR3: TGTGCCAGCAGCCGGGGACAGAAAATCCAAGAACCCTCTGGGGCCAACGTCCTGACTTTC. This sequence encodes CASSRGQKIQEPSGANVLTF.